This entry lists 19 T cell receptor beta chains sequenced from one sample in a study of T cell responses to AZD1222 COVID-19 vaccine. Generated by immunoSEQ multiplex PCR, the TCRdb table keeps only in-frame clones and is missing some. The top ten clones hold under 4% of a sample with 100,000 to 130,000 clones, just over 85% of them seen once. The sample consisted of peripheral blood, taken on day 0 of AZD1222 vaccination. These receptors were collected from an adult in good health.

The chain combines TRBV18 with TRBJ2-1; 9 bases are shared with TRBD2. There are 15 residues in the CDR3. CDR1 KGHSH and CDR2 LQKENI come from the germline V gene. V lost 2 bases, J lost 7 bases, and 6 bases stayed unmatched. This chain's CDR3 is CASSPIVAGVNEQFF. CDR3 DNA sequence: TGTGCCAGCTCACCAATCGTAGCGGGGGTTAATGAGCAGTTCTTC. The full variable domain, in which reference TRBV18 and TRBJ2-1 provide the parts outside the CDR3, is NAGVMQNPRHLVRRRGQEARLRCSPMKGHSHVYWYRQLPEEGLKFMVYLQKENIIDESGMPKERFSAEFPKEGPSILRIQQVVRGDSAAYFCASSPIVAGVNEQFFGPGTRLTVL.

The gene calls are TRBV12-3 or TRBV12-4 and TRBJ1-2; D is ambiguous. The CDR3 consists of 13 residues. V lost 2 bases, J lost 8 bases, and 12 bases lay in between. The CDR3 DNA is TGTGCCAGCAGTTTACCGGGGAGTAAAGGCTACACCTTC. The encoded protein is CASSLPGSKGYTF.

The rearrangement joins TRBV7-2 to TRBJ1-2; 9 bases match TRBD1. Trimming took 8 bases from V and 5 from J; bases not matched to a gene: 12. Germline-derived CDR1 and CDR2 are SGHTA and FQGNSA. CDR3 length: 15 amino acids. Here the CDR3 DNA reads TGTGCCAGCTCGCCCAGGGACAGGGCGAGGTATGGCTACACCTTC. Translating it yields CASSPRDRARYGYTF. The full variable domain, with the rest looked up from reference TRBV7-2 and TRBJ1-2, is GAGVSQSPSNKVTEKGKDVELRCDPISGHTALYWYRQSLGQGLEFLIYFQGNSAPDKSGLPSDRFSAERTGGSVSTLTIQRTQQEDSAVYLCASSPRDRARYGYTFGSGTRLTVV.

The V and J genes are TRBV2 and TRBJ1-1; the D gene is possibly TRBD1 (5 bases). Trimming cost V 2 bases and J 9 bases, with 19 bases left between them. Germline V gene lookup returns CDR1 SNHLY and CDR2 FYNNEI. The CDR3 covers 15 residues. The CDR3 nucleotides read TGTGCCAGCAGTGAAAGGGTGGGGACCCCCGTCCAAGCTTTCTTT. This codes for CASSERVGTPVQAFF.

The chain carries TRBV4-1 and TRBJ1-5; D is ambiguous. Germline-derived CDR1 and CDR2 are MGHRA and YSYEKL. This CDR3 spans 18 amino acids. V was shortened by 2 bases and J by 2 bases, with 19 bases between the two germline ends. The CDR3 protein is CASSQRSGPSGGNQPQHF. The CDR3 DNA reads TGCGCCAGCAGCCAAAGATCTGGTCCCTCCGGAGGCAATCAGCCCCAGCATTTT.

The count of this clone is one. V is TRBV15 and J is TRBJ2-2; D unresolved. Germline V gives CDR1 LNHNV, CDR2 YYDKDF (reference sequence). The CDR3 is made up of 16 amino acids. Trimming removed 0 bases at V and 1 base at J, with 9 bases between. CDR3 coding DNA: TGTGCCACCAGCAGAGAGCGACTGGGGAACACCGGGGAGCTGTTTTTT. As protein: CATSRERLGNTGELFF.

This CDR3 reads CASSPPYVTGELFF. As DNA, the CDR3 is TGTGCCAGCTCACCACCGTACGTAACCGGGGAGCTGTTTTTT. V usage is TRBV18 and J usage is TRBJ2-2, with D unclear. The V gene's germline CDR1 is KGHSH and CDR2 LQKENI. V lost 0 bases, J lost 5 bases, and 7 bases lay in between. CDR3 length: 14 amino acids.

The rearrangement links TRBV7-8 to TRBJ1-6; no definite D call. CDR1 and CDR2 from the germline V gene are SGHVS and FQNEAQ. CDR3 length equals 15 residues. Trimming cost V 3 bases and J 7 bases, with 13 bases left between them. The CDR3 DNA reads TGTGCCAGCAGCTTGGAAGGCAGGAAAAATTCACCCCTCCACTTT. Its translation is CASSLEGRKNSPLHF. The full variable domain, completed using reference TRBV7-8 and TRBJ1-6, is GAGVSQSPRYKVAKRGQDVALRCDPISGHVSLFWYQQALGQGPEFLTYFQNEAQLDKSGLPSDRFFAERPEGSVSTLKIQRTQQEDSAVYLCASSLEGRKNSPLHFGNGTRLTVT.

The V and J genes are TRBV6-5 and TRBJ2-7; TRBD2 matches 9 bases. Germline values: CDR1 MNHEY, CDR2 SVGAGI. This CDR3 is built from 13 residues. V was clipped by 6 bases and J by 3 bases; unmatched bases: 3. In nucleotides, the CDR3 is TGTGCCAGCAGGCGAGCGGGGGGCTACGAGCAGTACTTC. It is translated as CASRRAGGYEQYF.

The chain carries TRBV7-3 and TRBJ1-2; a weak D match, TRBD1 (6 bases). Per the germline V gene, CDR1 is SGHTA and CDR2 is FQGTGA. Trimming removed 1 base at V and 8 bases at J, with 11 bases between. The CDR3 sequence is 13 residues long. This chain's CDR3 is CASSLIGGGGYTF. The CDR3 coding sequence is TGTGCCAGCAGCTTAATAGGTGGGGGCGGCTACACCTTC.

The CDR3 sequence: CASSPATPETQYF. CDR3 DNA: TGTGCCAGCTCACCCGCAACCCCAGAGACCCAGTACTTC. The rearrangement uses TRBV18 and TRBJ2-5; D is unresolved. The ends were cut back, 3 bases at V and 4 bases at J, with 9 bases in the middle. This CDR3 has 13 residues. In germline, CDR1 is KGHSH, CDR2 LQKENI.

The chain uses TRBV5-1 and TRBJ2-7, with 9 bases lining up with TRBD1. V shed 2 bases and J 1 base; nucleotides not matched to a gene: 4. The CDR3 totals 15 residues. Germline CDR1 SGHRS, CDR2 YFSETQ. CDR3 region: CASSLEGQGSYEQYF. The DNA for the CDR3 is TGCGCCAGCAGCTTAGAGGGACAGGGTTCCTACGAGCAGTACTTC.

V gene TRBV30 combines with J gene TRBJ2-7, with TRBD1 matching over 7 bases. The length of the CDR3 is 14 residues. V was clipped by 0 bases and J by 4 bases; unmatched bases: 6. Germline V gene sequence: CDR1 GTSNPN, CDR2 SVGIG (reference sequence). In DNA form, the CDR3 reads TGTGCCTGGAGTGTCCGGCAGGGGGTGTACGAGCAGTACTTC. Translation: CAWSVRQGVYEQYF.

The rearrangement links TRBV10-1 to TRBJ2-1; 8 bases map to TRBD2. CDR1 and CDR2 from the germline V gene are WNHNN and SYGVQD (reference sequence). CDR3 length equals 16 residues. V was pared by 6 bases and J by 1 base, with 8 bases of the junction left unmatched. DNA of the CDR3: TGCGCCAGCAGCGGACTAGCTAGTTATTCCTACAATGAGCAGTTCTTC. This sequence encodes CASSGLASYSYNEQFF.

The rearrangement joins TRBV15 to TRBJ2-5, with D tentatively TRBD2 (7 bases). The CDR3 spans 15 residues. Germline CDR1 is LNHNV and CDR2 is YYDKDF (reference sequence). Trimming shortened V by 6 bases and J by 6 bases, and 20 bases separated the two germline ends. This chain's CDR3 is CATSELRGAAKTQYF. The CDR3 DNA sequence: TGTGCCACCAGTGAACTCCGGGGGGCCGCAAAGACCCAGTACTTC.

This clone was found once. The rearrangement uses TRBV12-3 or TRBV12-4 and TRBJ1-6; TRBD1 aligns across 8 bases. The CDR3 spans 12 residues. V dropped 11 bases and J dropped 13; count of bases not matched to a gene: 10. This CDR3 reads CAGRTGSLPLHF. In nucleotides, the CDR3 is TGTGCCGGTCGGACAGGGAGTTTGCCCCTCCACTTT.

This chain connects TRBV27 to TRBJ1-6; the match to TRBD1 covers 11 bases. The V and J ends lost 8 bases and 9 bases, in that order; junction bases with no gene match: 12. Germline values: CDR1 MNHEY, CDR2 SMNVEV (reference sequence). The length of the CDR3 is 16 residues. This CDR3 reads CASGWTGGFLRSPLHF. Here the CDR3 DNA reads TGTGCCAGCGGGTGGACAGGGGGCTTTCTTCGTTCACCCCTCCACTTT.

This chain uses TRBV6-5 with TRBJ2-7; 7 bases line up with TRBD1. The CDR3 is 15 amino acids. J lost 2 bases, V lost 5 bases, and 9 bases had no gene match. From germline, CDR1 is MNHEY and CDR2 SVGAGI. CDR3 nucleotide sequence: TGTGCCAGCAGTACGGGACAGTCCAACCCCTACGAGCAGTACTTC. Its translation: CASSTGQSNPYEQYF.

The V and J genes are TRBV5-1 and TRBJ2-5; 10 nucleotides match TRBD2. V shed 0 bases and J 0 bases; nucleotides not matched to a gene: 14. Germline V gene data show CDR1 as SGHRS and CDR2 as YFSETQ. CDR3 length: 20 residues. The CDR3 reads CASSLGPRSGGAMNQETQYF. CDR3 DNA sequence: TGCGCCAGCAGCTTGGGCCCCCGGAGCGGGGGGGCCATGAACCAAGAGACCCAGTACTTC.